This TCR beta chain was sequenced in a study of regulatory T cells in long-lasting Graves disease. Study context: Treatment with antithyroid drugs for over 5 years, together with positive TSH receptor antibodies, meant persistent Graves' disease.

Construction of the TCR beta libraries employed iRepertoire HTBI primers in conjunction with Arm-PCR of CDR3 regions. In TCRdb, the multiplex PCR reads were re-called with MiXCR into one record per CDR3 protein. The sample includes around 400,000 distinct CDR3 sequences, 23% seen only once; the top ten take roughly 26%. The CDR3 is made up of 15 amino acids. From germline, CDR1 is LGHNA and CDR2 YSLEER. The V and J ends lost 1 base and 2 bases respectively, with 11 bases between them. Time point here: persistent/refractory GD, antithyroid drugs over 5 years with positive TRAb. PBMCs were the source of the RNA used for TCR sequencing. From each patient, nine milliliters of peripheral blood was drawn and collected into an EDTA anticoagulant tube.

The sequencing here drew on peripheral blood mononuclear cells (PBMCs), taken when the disease was refractory, from a patient treated with antithyroid drugs. This chain uses TRBV4-3 with TRBJ2-5; the D is unclear. The TCR was taken from a female donor with Graves disease. CDR3 loop: CASSQGLAVQETQYF. Here the CDR3 DNA reads TGCGCCAGCAGCCAAGGCCTGGCGGTACAAGAGACCCAGTACTTC.